This entry concerns a single T cell receptor beta chain. The data stem from a study of blood T cell repertoires in COVID-19. Study-wide background: From the United States, Italy and Spain came samples of acute and convalescent COVID-19. T cells, B-cell-depleted T cells, or PBMCs supplied cDNA or gDNA.

In the original processing: Counts of nucleated cells, estimated from reference gene primer amplification, were obtained. Clones were sequenced by immunoSEQ multiplex PCR, and TCRdb holds only the in-frame ones, with some missing. The DNA was the basis for D and trimming; V, J and clone size are from that table. The sample contains some 300,000 clones, approximately 88% of which appear only once. The ends lost 3 bases at V and 5 bases at J; junction bases unmatched: 6. Germline V gives CDR1 DFQATT, CDR2 SNEGSKA (reference sequence). This CDR3 spans 14 amino acids. The material sequenced was peripheral blood. V is TRBV20-1 and J is TRBJ1-5; TRBD1 aligns across 8 bases. The receptor was isolated from a woman in her twenties or thirties who had recovered from COVID-19. CDR3 residues: CSASKVRGHQPQHF. The CDR3, as DNA: TGCAGTGCTAGTAAGGTCAGGGGGCATCAGCCCCAGCATTTT.